This TCR beta chain was profiled in a study of long-term antiretroviral therapy in people with HIV. Study results and limitations: All blood samples came from the years 2004 to 2017, possibly under older ART regimens.

Germline CDR1 reads SEHNR; CDR2 reads FQNEAQ (reference sequence). The CDR3 totals 15 residues. The V gene lost 2 bases and the J gene lost 5 bases, with 10 bases spanning the gap. The libraries were made with immunoSEQ v3.0 at survey level. TCRdb keeps only in-frame clones here, not all; method: immunoSEQ multiplex PCR. The table lists about 16,000 clones, 78% of them singletons. In regard to this clone: Antigen: not known.

The material was unsorted PBMCs, obtained 3.2 years after starting antiretroviral therapy. This receptor was obtained from a woman aged 40 to 50 with HIV. The chain recombines TRBV7-9 with TRBJ1-6; the D gene is possibly TRBD1 (5 bases). The CDR3 is CASSLYGAHNSPLHF. The CDR3 bases are TGTGCCAGCAGCTTATATGGGGCTCATAATTCACCCCTCCACTTT. Full variable domain (missing parts from reference TRBV7-9 and TRBJ1-6): DTGVSQNPRHKITKRGQNVTFRCDPISEHNRLYWYRQTLGQGPEFLTYFQNEAQLEKSRLLSDRFSAERPKGSFSTLEIQRTEQGDSAMYLCASSLYGAHNSPLHFGNGTRLTVT.